This T cell receptor (beta chain) stems from a study of OX40 agonist ivuxolimab in advanced cancers. Study-level information: Patients were dosed with the agonistic anti-OX40 (CD134) antibody ivuxolimab. Overall study findings and caveats: By week 6 at 0.1 to 3.0 mg/kg, blood CD4+ and CD8+ T cells had expanded clonally.

Remarks on this clone: The target antigen is unknown.

Profiled with immunoSEQ multiplex PCR; TCRdb holds only in-frame clones, not every one. Of about 89,000 clones listed, roughly 88% are singletons. V was shortened by 5 bases and J by 5 bases, with 12 bases between the two germline ends. Germline V CDR1 and CDR2: SSHAT, FNYEAQ (reference sequence). The CDR3 spans 13 residues. The specimen comprised CD4+ or CD8+ T cells sorted from blood, sampled in a trial of the OX40 agonist ivuxolimab. This sequence was found in an adult with an advanced solid tumor such as melanoma, head and neck, liver or kidney cancer. V gene TRBV7-7 combines with J gene TRBJ2-5; a weak D match, TRBD1 (6 bases). CDR3 amino acids: CASSQGTPETQYF. DNA for the CDR3: TGTGCCAGCAGCCAGGGGACCCCGGAGACCCAGTACTTC.